These 20 T cell receptor beta chains share one sample of origin, sequenced in a study of shared clonotypes between healthy human individuals. The assay was immunoSEQ multiplex PCR, and TCRdb's table has in-frame clones only and misses some. The sample includes hundreds of thousands of clones, around 77% of them seen just once. The specimen sequenced was PBMCs. These receptors were collected from a woman aged 40 to 50 in good health. Some clones in this sample may be carry-over from other donors' samples.

A remark on this clone: A much larger clone lies one base from this, so it may be a read error. V usage is TRBV7-3 and J usage is TRBJ2-7; 7 bases are shared with TRBD2. The DNA end is a closer match to TRBJ2-1, so the J assignment may be wrong. CDR3 length equals 13 residues. Germline CDR1 reads SGHTA; CDR2 reads FQGTGA. The CDR3 DNA follows: TGTGCCAGCAGCTCCGCGGGGGAAAATGAGCAGTTCTTC. Translating it yields CASSSAGENEQFF.

The chain uses TRBV28 and TRBJ2-2; 9 bases agree with TRBD2. V dropped 9 bases and J dropped 5; count of bases not matched to a gene: 4. This CDR3 has 13 residues. Per germline, CDR1 MDHEN and CDR2 SYDVKM. The CDR3 loop is CASSGRRTGELFF. The CDR3 DNA follows: TGTGCCAGTAGCGGGAGAAGGACCGGGGAGCTGTTTTTT. The full variable domain, with the rest looked up from reference TRBV28 and TRBJ2-2, is DVKVTQSSRYLVKRTGEKVFLECVQDMDHENMFWYRQDPGLGLRLIYFSYDVKMKEKGDIPEGYSVSREKKERFSLILESASTNQTSMYLCASSGRRTGELFFGEGSRLTVL.

This clone turned up a few times. This chain links TRBV7-7 with TRBJ2-5, with D tentatively TRBD2 (6 bases). This CDR3 has 12 amino acids. From germline, CDR1 is SSHAT and CDR2 FNYEAQ (reference sequence). In nucleotides, the CDR3 is TGTGCTACCGGTAGCGGACAAGAGACCCAGTACTTC. Encoded protein: CATGSGQETQYF.

With respect to this clone: A read error likely explains this, since a far larger clone differs by one base. This rearrangement joins TRBV10-3 to TRBJ2-7; possible D gene TRBD1, 5 bases. The CDR3 sequence is 15 residues long. Germline V lookup: CDR1 ENHRY, CDR2 SYGVKD. CDR3 residues: CAISDTGLAVYKQYF. Here the CDR3 DNA reads TGTGCCATCAGTGATACAGGTCTCGCCGTCTACAAGCAGTACTTC.

In its sample, this clone was seen a few times. The same CDR3 arises from other DNA sequences in this sample as well. CDR3: CASSLAAVPGGEKLFF. Here the CDR3 DNA reads TGCGCCAGCAGCTTGGCCGCCGTTCCCGGGGGTGAAAAACTGTTTTTT. This rearrangement joins TRBV5-1 to TRBJ1-4; weak D call: TRBD1 (5 bases). There are 16 residues in the CDR3. The germline gives CDR1 SGHRS, CDR2 YFSETQ. Trimming left V 0 bases short and J 7 bases short, with 16 bases between.

The chain employs TRBV15 and TRBJ2-3; TRBD2 is a possible D gene (6 bases). CDR1 LNHNV and CDR2 YYDKDF come from the germline V gene (reference sequence). V lost 0 bases, J lost 2 bases, and 12 bases lay in between. This CDR3 spans 16 amino acids. The CDR3 region is CATSRDLEGLTDTQYF. CDR3 nucleotide sequence: TGTGCCACCAGCAGAGATTTGGAGGGCCTCACAGATACGCAGTATTTT.

This rearrangement joins TRBV5-4 to TRBJ2-1; TRBD2 aligns across 10 bases. CDR3 length: 16 residues. V shed 0 bases and J 8 bases; nucleotides not matched to a gene: 8. CDR1 is SGHNT and CDR2 is YYREEE in the germline V gene (reference sequence). CDR3 sequence (DNA): TGTGCCAGCAGCTTGGAGGCTAGCGGGAGAGCCGATGAGCAGTTCTTC. Protein product: CASSLEASGRADEQFF.

V and J are TRBV5-1 and TRBJ2-7; 12 nucleotides align to TRBD2. This CDR3 is built from 17 residues. V lost 0 bases, J lost 4 bases, and 8 bases stayed unmatched. Germline V CDR1 and CDR2: SGHRS, YFSETQ. The CDR3 sequence is CASSLEPRTSGTYEQYF. CDR3 nucleotides: TGCGCCAGCAGCTTGGAACCTCGGACTAGCGGGACTTACGAGCAGTACTTC.

This clone has just a few counts. V and J are TRBV6-4 and TRBJ2-1; no clear D gene. The V and J ends lost 6 bases and 4 bases respectively, with 13 bases between them. The CDR3 runs 14 residues. Per germline, CDR1 MRHNA and CDR2 SNTAGT. CDR3 in amino acids: CASSRSQEYNEQFF. CDR3 nucleotide sequence: TGTGCCAGCAGCCGCAGCCAAGAGTACAATGAGCAGTTCTTC.

The rearrangement uses TRBV18 and TRBJ1-3; no firm D call. Trimming left V 0 bases short and J 6 bases short, with 3 bases between. Germline V gives CDR1 KGHSH, CDR2 LQKENI. The length of the CDR3 is 12 residues. The CDR3 bases are TGTGCCAGCTCACCACCAACAAACACCATATATTTT. Residues: CASSPPTNTIYF.

CDR3 nucleotide sequence: TGTGCCAGCAACCCAGGGACTGGAAACACCATATATTTT. This encodes CASNPGTGNTIYF. The chain has TRBV6-1 and TRBJ1-3, with a weak D call TRBD1 (5 bases). The germline V and J ends were trimmed by 7 bases and 2 bases, with 9 bases remaining between them. The CDR3 contains 13 residues. Germline V gives CDR1 MNHNS, CDR2 SASEGT.

This chain links TRBV4-3 with TRBJ2-7; D unclear. The CDR3 extends over 14 amino acids. Germline V gene data show CDR1 as LGHNA and CDR2 as YSLEER. The V end was cut by 3 bases, the J end by 5 bases, with 14 bases between. The CDR3: CASSHGRPGDEQYF. CDR3 coding DNA: TGCGCCAGCAGCCATGGACGGCCAGGCGACGAGCAGTACTTC.

The chain joins TRBV7-2 to TRBJ2-4; D is ambiguous. This CDR3 has 13 residues. The germline V gene has CDR1 SGHTA and CDR2 FQGNSA. V lost 8 bases to trimming and J lost 0 bases, with 8 bases between them. The CDR3 nucleotides are TGTGCCAGCGGAGAGTTAGCCAAAAACATTCAGTACTTC. It specifies CASGELAKNIQYF.

This clone was observed a handful of times. The chain carries TRBV6-5 and TRBJ2-2, with unresolved D. The CDR3 has 15 amino acids. Germline-derived CDR1 and CDR2 are MNHEY and SVGAGI. Deletions cut 7 bases from V and 1 base from J, with 13 bases between. CDR3 bases: TGTGCCAGCAAACAGAGCCCGGTGAACACCGGGGAGCTGTTTTTT. This encodes CASKQSPVNTGELFF.

This clone was picked up a small number of times. The rearrangement joins TRBV11-2 to TRBJ2-7, with 10 bases fitting TRBD1. From germline, CDR1 is SGHAT and CDR2 FQNNGV. The CDR3 runs to 15 residues. V dropped 4 bases and J dropped 2; count of bases not matched to a gene: 5. This CDR3 reads CASSYPGTGAYEQYF. In DNA, the CDR3 is TGTGCCAGCAGCTATCCCGGGACAGGGGCCTACGAGCAGTACTTC.

This chain links TRBV6-6 with TRBJ1-2; TRBD1 matches at 10 bases. V was pared by 2 bases and J by 8 bases, with 2 bases of the junction left unmatched. This CDR3 has 13 amino acids. Germline V lookup: CDR1 MNHNY, CDR2 SVGAGI (reference sequence). The DNA for the CDR3 is TGTGCCAGCAGTTACGGACAGGGGGACGGCTACACCTTC. This sequence encodes CASSYGQGDGYTF.

This clone was detected once. A clone one base away is much larger, so this may be a read error. This CDR3 is also generated by other DNA sequences in the sample. The rearrangement joins TRBV5-4 to TRBJ2-6; D is ambiguous. Per germline, CDR1 SGHNT and CDR2 YYREEE (reference sequence). The CDR3 length is 15 residues. CDR3 nucleotides: TGTGCCAGCAGTTTGGGTCCCTCTGGGGCCAACGTCCTGACTTTC. Translated: CASSLGPSGANVLTF. The whole variable domain, remainder taken from reference TRBV5-4 and TRBJ2-6, is ETGVTQSPTHLIKTRGQQVTLRCSSQSGHNTVSWYQQALGQGPQFIFQYYREEENGRGNFPPRFSGLQFPNYSSELNVNALELDDSALYLCASSLGPSGANVLTFGAGSRLTVL.

V usage is TRBV28 and J usage is TRBJ2-7, with D possibly matching TRBD2 (6 bases). V was shortened by 5 bases and J by 6 bases, with 14 bases between the two germline ends. The CDR3 is 13 residues long. The germline gives CDR1 MDHEN, CDR2 SYDVKM. The CDR3 reads CASSPGPGSEQYF. The CDR3, as DNA: TGTGCCAGCAGTCCCGGACCCGGGAGCGAGCAGTACTTC.

The chain couples TRBV6-1 to TRBJ2-1; a weak D match, TRBD1 (6 bases). CDR1 MNHNS and CDR2 SASEGT come from the germline V gene. Trimming shortened V by 0 bases and J by 8 bases, and 11 bases separated the two germline ends. This CDR3 spans 14 amino acids. The CDR3 region is CASSEAGTQYEQFF. The CDR3 region has the DNA TGTGCCAGCAGTGAAGCGGGGACACAATATGAGCAGTTCTTC.

This clone was picked up a small number of times. The chain joins TRBV29-1 to TRBJ2-7, with D possibly being TRBD1 (6 bases). This CDR3 is built from 15 residues. The V end lost 6 bases, the J end lost 9 bases, and 27 bases lay between the germline ends. From germline, CDR1 is SQVTM and CDR2 ANQGSEA. The CDR3 coding sequence is TGCAGCGTCCATGACCGGGACAACCCCAGCCTGGGGCAGTACTTC. As protein: CSVHDRDNPSLGQYF.